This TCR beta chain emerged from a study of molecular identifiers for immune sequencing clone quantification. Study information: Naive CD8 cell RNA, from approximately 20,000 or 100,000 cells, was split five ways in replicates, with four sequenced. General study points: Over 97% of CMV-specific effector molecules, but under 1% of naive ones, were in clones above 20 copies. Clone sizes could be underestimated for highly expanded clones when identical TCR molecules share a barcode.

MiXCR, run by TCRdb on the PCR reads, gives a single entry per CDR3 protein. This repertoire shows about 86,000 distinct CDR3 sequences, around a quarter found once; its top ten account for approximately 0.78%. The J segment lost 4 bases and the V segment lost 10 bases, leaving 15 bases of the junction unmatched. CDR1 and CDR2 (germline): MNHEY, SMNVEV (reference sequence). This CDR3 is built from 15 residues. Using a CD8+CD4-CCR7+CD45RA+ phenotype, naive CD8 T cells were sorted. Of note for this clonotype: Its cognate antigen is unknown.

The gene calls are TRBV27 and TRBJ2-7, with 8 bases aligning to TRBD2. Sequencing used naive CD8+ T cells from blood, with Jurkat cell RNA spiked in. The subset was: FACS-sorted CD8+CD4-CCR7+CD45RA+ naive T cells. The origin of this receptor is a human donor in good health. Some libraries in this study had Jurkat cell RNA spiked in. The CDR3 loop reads CATYGGAGGRYEQYF. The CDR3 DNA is TGTGCCACCTATGGGGGGGCGGGGGGAAGGTACGAGCAGTACTTC.